Included here is one TCR beta chain sequence, with context. The entry originates in a study of blood T cell repertoires in COVID-19. Study overall: Samples taken during acute and convalescent COVID-19 were collected in the United States, Italy and Spain.

In the authors' workflow: Quantification of nucleated cells was approximated via reference gene primer amplification. Assay used: immunoSEQ multiplex PCR; TCRdb lists only in-frame clones, some missing. D and trimming come from the DNA, and the V and J calls and clone size come from that table. This sample has 25,000 to 35,000 clones, with 88% found just once. This CDR3 spans 17 amino acids. Germline V gene lookup returns CDR1 SGHVS and CDR2 FNYEAQ. V lost 1 base to trimming and J lost 0 bases, with 13 bases between them. The chain is built from TRBV7-6 and TRBJ1-3; perhaps TRBD1 as D (6 bases). The source of this sequence is a man between 60 and 70 years old with COVID-19, enrolled during active disease. Sequenced sample: peripheral blood. CDR3 in DNA: TGTGCCAGCAGCTTAGTTTCAGGGGCGAGCTCTGGAAACACCATATATTTT. This codes for CASSLVSGASSGNTIYF. The full variable domain, with the rest looked up from reference TRBV7-6 and TRBJ1-3, is GAGVSQSPRYKVTKRGQDVALRCDPISGHVSLYWYRQALGQGPEFLTYFNYEAQQDKSGLPNDRFSAERPEGSISTLTIQRTEQRDSAMYRCASSLVSGASSGNTIYFGEGSWLTVV.